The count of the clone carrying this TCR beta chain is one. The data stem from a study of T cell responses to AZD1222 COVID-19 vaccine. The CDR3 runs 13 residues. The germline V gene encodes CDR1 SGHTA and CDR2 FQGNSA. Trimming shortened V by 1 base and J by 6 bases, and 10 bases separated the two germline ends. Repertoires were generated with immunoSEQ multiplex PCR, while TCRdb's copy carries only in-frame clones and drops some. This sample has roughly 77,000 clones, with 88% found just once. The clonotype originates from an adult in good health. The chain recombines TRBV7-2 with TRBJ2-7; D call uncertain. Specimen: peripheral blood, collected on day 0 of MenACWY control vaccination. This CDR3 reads CASSLGMIREQYF. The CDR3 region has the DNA TGTGCCAGCAGCTTAGGCATGATTCGCGAGCAGTACTTC.